The clone carrying this TCR beta chain has only one observation. Assay: immunoSEQ multiplex PCR; the TCRdb copy retains only in-frame clones and omits some. Among 110,000 to 150,000 clones listed, 70% to 90% were seen once. These data belong to a study of T cell responses to AZD1222 COVID-19 vaccine. V gave up 4 bases and J gave up 2 bases; unmatched junction bases: 6. Per the germline V gene, CDR1 is SQVTM and CDR2 is ANQGSEA. This CDR3 has 15 residues. The clonotype comes from an adult in good health. This material consisted of peripheral blood, taken on day 0 of AZD1222 vaccination. The chain has TRBV29-1 and TRBJ2-5; 11 bases map to TRBD1. CDR3 region: CSVAHRDRGQETQYF. The CDR3 DNA reads as TGCAGCGTTGCCCATCGGGACAGGGGGCAAGAGACCCAGTACTTC.